This T cell receptor beta chain appears in the sequencing data of a study of blood T cell repertoires in COVID-19. The V gene end was trimmed by 3 bases and the J gene end by 0 bases; junction bases not matched to a gene: 9. CDR1 is SGDLS, CDR2 YYNGEE, per germline. CDR3 length equals 18 residues. Sequenced by immunoSEQ multiplex PCR; TCRdb stores in-frame clones only, minus some. The data hold 200,000 to 300,000 clones, with about 90% observed a single time. The gene calls are TRBV9 and TRBJ1-4; the match to TRBD1 covers 9 bases. The sequencing sample was made of peripheral blood. This TCR derives from a woman aged 40 to 50 with acute or convalescent COVID-19. The CDR3 DNA follows: TGTGCCAGCAGCGCCGCCGGGACAGGGACCCCAACTAATGAAAAACTGTTTTTT. It encodes CASSAAGTGTPTNEKLFF.